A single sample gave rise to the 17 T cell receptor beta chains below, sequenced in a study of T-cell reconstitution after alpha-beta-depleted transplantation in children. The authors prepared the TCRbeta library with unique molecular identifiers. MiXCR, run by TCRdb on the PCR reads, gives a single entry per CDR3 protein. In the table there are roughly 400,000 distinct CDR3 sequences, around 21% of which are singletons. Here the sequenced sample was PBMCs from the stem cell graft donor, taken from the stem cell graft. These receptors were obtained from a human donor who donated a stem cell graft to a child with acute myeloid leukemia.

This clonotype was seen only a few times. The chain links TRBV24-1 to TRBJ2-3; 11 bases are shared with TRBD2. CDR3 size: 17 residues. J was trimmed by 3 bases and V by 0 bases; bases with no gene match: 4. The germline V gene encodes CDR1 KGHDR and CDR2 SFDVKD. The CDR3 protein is CATSDLTGTSGTDTQYF. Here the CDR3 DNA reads TGTGCCACCAGTGATTTGACCGGGACTAGCGGTACAGATACGCAGTATTTT.

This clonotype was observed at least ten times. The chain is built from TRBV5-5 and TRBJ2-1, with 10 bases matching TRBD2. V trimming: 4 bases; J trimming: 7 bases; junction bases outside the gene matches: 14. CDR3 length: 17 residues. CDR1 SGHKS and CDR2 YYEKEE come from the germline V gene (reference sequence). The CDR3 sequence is CASSPPRVDSGRNEQFF. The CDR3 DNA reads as TGTGCCAGCAGCCCCCCCCGGGTTGATAGCGGGAGGAATGAGCAGTTCTTC. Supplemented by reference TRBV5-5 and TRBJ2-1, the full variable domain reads DAGVTQSPTHLIKTRGQQVTLRCSPISGHKSVSWYQQVLGQGPQFIFQYYEKEERGRGNFPDRFSARQFPNYSSELNVNALLLGDSALYLCASSPPRVDSGRNEQFFGPGTRLTVL.

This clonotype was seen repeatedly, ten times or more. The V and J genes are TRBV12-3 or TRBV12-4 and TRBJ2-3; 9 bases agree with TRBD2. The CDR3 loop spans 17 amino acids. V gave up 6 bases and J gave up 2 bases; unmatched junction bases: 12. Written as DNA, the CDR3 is TGTGCCAGCAGACCTTATAGCGGGAGCGGTTCCACAGATACGCAGTATTTT. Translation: CASRPYSGSGSTDTQYF.

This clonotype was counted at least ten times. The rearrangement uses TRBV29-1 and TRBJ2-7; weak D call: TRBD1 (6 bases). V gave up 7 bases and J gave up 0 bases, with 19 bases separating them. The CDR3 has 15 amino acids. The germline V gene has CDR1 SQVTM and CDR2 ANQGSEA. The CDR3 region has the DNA TGCAGCGCCGAACCATCTACAGGGCTCTCCTACGAGCAGTACTTC. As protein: CSAEPSTGLSYEQYF.

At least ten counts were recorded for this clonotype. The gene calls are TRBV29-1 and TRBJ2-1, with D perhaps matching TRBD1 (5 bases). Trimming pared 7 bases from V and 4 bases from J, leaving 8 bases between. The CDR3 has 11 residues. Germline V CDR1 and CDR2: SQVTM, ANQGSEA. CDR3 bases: TGCAGCGCGACAGATTACAATGAGCAGTTCTTC. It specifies CSATDYNEQFF.

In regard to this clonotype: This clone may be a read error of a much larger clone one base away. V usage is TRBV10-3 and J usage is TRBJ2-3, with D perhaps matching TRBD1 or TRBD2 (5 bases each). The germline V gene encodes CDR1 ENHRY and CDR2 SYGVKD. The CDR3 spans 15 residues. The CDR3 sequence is CAISTRGVATDTRYF. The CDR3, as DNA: TGTGCCATCAGTACCCGAGGGGTAGCAACAGATACGCGGTATTTT.

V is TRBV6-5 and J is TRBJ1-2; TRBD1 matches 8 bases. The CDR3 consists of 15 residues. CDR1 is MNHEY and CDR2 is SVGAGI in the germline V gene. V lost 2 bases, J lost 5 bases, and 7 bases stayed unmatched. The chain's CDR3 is CASSYQTGELYGYTF. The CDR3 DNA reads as TGTGCCAGCAGTTACCAGACAGGGGAGTTGTATGGCTACACCTTC.

The CDR3 bases are TGTGCCAGCAGTTTAGGTGTCGATCAAGAGACCCAGTACTTC. It encodes CASSLGVDQETQYF. The chain combines TRBV12-3 or TRBV12-4 with TRBJ2-5; no reliable D call. This CDR3 comprises 14 residues. Trimming pared 1 base from V and 2 bases from J, leaving 8 bases between.

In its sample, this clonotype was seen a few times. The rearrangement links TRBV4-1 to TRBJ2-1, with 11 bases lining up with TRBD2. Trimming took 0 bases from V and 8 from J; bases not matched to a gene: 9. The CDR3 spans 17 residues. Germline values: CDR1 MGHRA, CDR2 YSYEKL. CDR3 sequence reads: CASSQEVGTSGFDEQFF. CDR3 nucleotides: TGCGCCAGCAGCCAAGAAGTTGGGACTAGCGGTTTTGATGAGCAGTTCTTC.

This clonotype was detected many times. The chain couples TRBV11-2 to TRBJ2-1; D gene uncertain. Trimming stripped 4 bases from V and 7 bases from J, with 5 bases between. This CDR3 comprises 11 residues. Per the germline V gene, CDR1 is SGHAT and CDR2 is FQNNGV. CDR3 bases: TGTGCCAGCAGCTCTAGTAATGAGCAGTTCTTC. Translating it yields CASSSSNEQFF.

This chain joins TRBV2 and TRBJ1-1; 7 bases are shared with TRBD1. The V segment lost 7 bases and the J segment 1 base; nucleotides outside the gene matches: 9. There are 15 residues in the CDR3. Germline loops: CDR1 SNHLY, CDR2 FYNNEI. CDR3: CASNLDRPGNTEAFF. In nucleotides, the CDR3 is TGTGCCAGCAACTTGGACAGGCCTGGGAACACTGAAGCTTTCTTT.

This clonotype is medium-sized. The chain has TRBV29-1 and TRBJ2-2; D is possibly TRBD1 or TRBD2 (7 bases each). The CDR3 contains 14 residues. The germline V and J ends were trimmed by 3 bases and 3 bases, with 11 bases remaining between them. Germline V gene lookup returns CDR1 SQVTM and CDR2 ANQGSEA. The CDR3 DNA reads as TGCAGCGTTGACAGGGGGAGGGACACCGGGGAGCTGTTTTTT. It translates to CSVDRGRDTGELFF.

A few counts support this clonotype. CDR3 sequence reads: CSASGDSGNSPLHF. CDR3 DNA: TGCAGTGCTAGCGGCGATTCGGGAAATTCACCCCTCCACTTT. The rearrangement uses TRBV20-1 and TRBJ1-6; D unclear. The CDR3 contains 14 residues. V gave up 3 bases and J gave up 7 bases, with 13 bases separating them. Germline V CDR1 and CDR2: DFQATT, SNEGSKA (reference sequence).

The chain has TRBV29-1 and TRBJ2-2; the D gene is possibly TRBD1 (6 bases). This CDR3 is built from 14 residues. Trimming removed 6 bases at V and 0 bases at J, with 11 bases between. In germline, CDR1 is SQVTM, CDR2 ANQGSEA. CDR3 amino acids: CSVLWGPNTGELFF. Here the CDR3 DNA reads TGCAGCGTCCTATGGGGGCCGAACACCGGGGAGCTGTTTTTT.

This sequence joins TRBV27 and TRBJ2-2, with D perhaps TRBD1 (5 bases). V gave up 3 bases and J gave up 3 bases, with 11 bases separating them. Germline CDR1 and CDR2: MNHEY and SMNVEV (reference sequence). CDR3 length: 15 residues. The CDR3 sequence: CASSLFRADTGELFF. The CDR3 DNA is TGTGCCAGCAGTTTGTTCAGGGCGGACACCGGGGAGCTGTTTTTT.

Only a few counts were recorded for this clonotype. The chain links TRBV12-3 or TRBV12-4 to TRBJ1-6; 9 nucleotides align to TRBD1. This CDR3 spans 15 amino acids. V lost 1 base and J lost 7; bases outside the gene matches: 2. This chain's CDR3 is CASSLGTGANSPLHF. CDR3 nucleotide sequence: TGTGCCAGCAGTTTAGGGACAGGGGCGAATTCACCCCTCCACTTT.

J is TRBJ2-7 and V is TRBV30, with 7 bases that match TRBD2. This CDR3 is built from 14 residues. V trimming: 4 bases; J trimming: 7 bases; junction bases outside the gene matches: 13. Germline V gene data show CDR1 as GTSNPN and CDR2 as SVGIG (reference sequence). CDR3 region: CAWMRWAGVGEQYF. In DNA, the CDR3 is TGTGCCTGGATGAGGTGGGCGGGAGTTGGAGAGCAGTACTTC.